The table lists the clone carrying this T cell receptor (beta chain) with many counts. Unique molecular identifiers were built into the TCRbeta library. Each CDR3 protein gets one entry after TCRdb re-called the PCR reads with MiXCR. The sample holds approximately 640,000 distinct CDR3 sequences; 16% are singletons and the top ten take 1.1%. The CDR3 consists of 11 residues. Germline V gene sequence: CDR1 DFQATT, CDR2 SNEGSKA (reference sequence). V was trimmed by 4 bases and J by 1 base, leaving 4 bases between them. This sample is part of a study of T-cell reconstitution after alpha-beta-depleted transplantation in children.

The clonotype was recovered from a human donor who donated a stem cell graft to a child with acute myeloid leukemia. V is TRBV20-1 and J is TRBJ1-1; D unclear. Sequenced material: PBMCs from the stem cell graft donor, taken from the stem cell graft. The CDR3 loop reads CSANKNTEAFF. CDR3 bases: TGCAGTGCTAACAAGAACACTGAAGCTTTCTTT.